This T cell receptor beta chain was obtained from a study of identical twins. This clonotype was seen many times. As yet, its antigen is unknown. TCRdb recomputed calls from the 5' RACE reads with MiXCR, one row per CDR3 protein. This sample yields 400,000 to 500,000 distinct CDR3 sequences, of which around 20% are seen a single time; around 10% belongs to the top ten. The CDR3 length is 17 residues. J was trimmed by 8 bases and V by 0 bases; bases with no gene match: 13. Per germline, CDR1 LGHNA and CDR2 YNFKEQ. Study conclusions and caveats: Recombination models fit unrelated individuals' TCR alpha sharing but underestimated twins'. Invariant cells of the MAIT and iNKT types might have partly distorted the zero-insertion analyses. The abundant beta clonotypes from cord blood had fewer insertions, and memory repertoires had none of this. Some out-of-frame alpha sequences were shared by twins, and these showed excess low generation probability.

The sequenced material came from naive T cells sorted from blood. The rearrangement links TRBV4-2 to TRBJ2-1; 7 bases fit TRBD1. This receptor was obtained from a man aged 45 to 65 in good health. CDR3 coding DNA: TGTGCCAGCAGCCAAGAATTAGAGACAGGGCTTTGGGATGAGCAGTTCTTC. It specifies CASSQELETGLWDEQFF.